A single T cell receptor (beta chain) is shown here with its context. Antigen unknown. Trimming stripped 3 bases from V and 4 bases from J, with 13 bases between. Germline V gene sequence: CDR1 KGHSH, CDR2 LQKENI. The CDR3 loop spans 14 amino acids. This entry belongs to a study of Ad26.COV2.S vaccination and SARS-CoV-2 variants. Study-wide results and caveats: Reportedly, after vaccination the spike-specific CD8+ and CD4+ T cell responses displayed substantial breadth. Vaccine recipients surpassed placebo recipients in spike-specific TCR breadth.

TCRdb's copy holds only in-frame clones and misses some; the assay was immunoSEQ multiplex PCR. The repertoire holds about 180,000 clones, with around nine tenths as singletons. This chain connects TRBV18 to TRBJ2-7; a weak D match, TRBD2 (6 bases). Source: peripheral blood, taken after recovery from COVID-19. The TCR was taken from a human donor who had recovered from COVID-19. DNA for the CDR3: TGTGCCAGCTCACCGTACGGGAGTGGGTACGAGCAGTACTTC. Translation gives CASSPYGSGYEQYF.